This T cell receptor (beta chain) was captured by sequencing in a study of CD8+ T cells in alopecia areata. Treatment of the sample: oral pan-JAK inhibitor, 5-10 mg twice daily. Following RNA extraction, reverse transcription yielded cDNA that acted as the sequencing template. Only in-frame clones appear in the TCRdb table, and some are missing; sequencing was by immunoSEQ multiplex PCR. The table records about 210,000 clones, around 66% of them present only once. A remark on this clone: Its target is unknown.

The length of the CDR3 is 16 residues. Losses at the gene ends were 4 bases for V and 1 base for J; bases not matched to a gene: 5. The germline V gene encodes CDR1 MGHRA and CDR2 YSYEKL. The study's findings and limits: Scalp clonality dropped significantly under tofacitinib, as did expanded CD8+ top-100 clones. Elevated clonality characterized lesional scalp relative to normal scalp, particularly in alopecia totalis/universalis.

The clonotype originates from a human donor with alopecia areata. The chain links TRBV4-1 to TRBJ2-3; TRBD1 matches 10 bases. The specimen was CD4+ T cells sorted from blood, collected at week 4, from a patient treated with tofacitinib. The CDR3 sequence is CASSPDRGHRTDTQYF. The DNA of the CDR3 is TGCGCCAGCAGCCCCGACAGGGGGCACCGCACAGATACGCAGTATTTT.